This note documents a single T cell receptor beta chain sequence. No antigen is known for it. No base quality values were provided; no much bigger clone lies one nucleotide off. The sample belongs to a study of CD8 T cells in ankylosing spondylitis (dated by TCRdb to about 2017). With regard to the full study: The study set out to find disease-linked TCR variants by profiling T cell receptor beta repertoires in ankylosing spondylitis patients and healthy donors. The full study cohort comprised some 27 ankylosing spondylitis patients and some 110 healthy donors. Peripheral blood was sampled, and synovial fluid was additionally collected from ankylosing spondylitis patients.

The sequencer listed for this sample is Illumina HiSeq 2500. Quantitative 5'-RACE with molecular barcodes was used to prepare TCR beta libraries. The study's processing was this. A new computational method based on a probabilistic model of VDJ rearrangement was used to identify disease-linked TCR variants. In-frame beta chains were kept once TCRdb had trimmed the public reads at Q25 with fastp and called clones with MiXCR. Duplicate CDR3 protein sequences are folded into a single record with the most common DNA and genes. TCRdb assigned the V and J calls; the authors' analysis was not used. The sample profile shows fewer than 500,000 distinct CDR3 sequences; about 25% of them were found once. Jointly, the top ten make up about 0.89% of the sample. Reading from cysteine to phenylalanine, the CDR3 counts 14 amino acids. Only the CDR3 DNA stays, 42 bases, in frame from base 1. V is pared back by 7 bases and J by 3 bases, with 15 bases lying between the germline termini. CDR1 and CDR2 were assigned from the germline V gene as MNHNS and SASEGT.

The research as a whole found: Significant enrichment of the disease-linked clones was reported in matched synovial fluid samples from ankylosing spondylitis patients. Some motif variants were previously reported in synovial fluid and blood of reactive arthritis patients, suggesting common disease-initiation mechanisms. Blood from ankylosing spondylitis patients appeared to be characterized by a TCR beta motif made up of 8 or 9 highly homologous amino acid variants. In peripheral blood, the disease-linked clones were found at relatively low frequencies and had a CD8+ phenotype.

The sequenced sample consisted of blood, either unsorted or a sorted T cell fraction (not recorded which). The sequence was collected from a male donor with ankylosing spondylitis. The chain employs TRBV6-1 and TRBJ1-1, with the D gene not confidently named. The DNA sequence is given as TGTGCCAGCACCCCCACCTTGGGGTACACTGAAGCTTTCTTT. It encodes CASTPTLGYTEAFF.